This T cell receptor beta chain was documented in a study of T cell changes during pregnancy in multiple sclerosis. J gave up 3 bases and V 3 bases, and 6 bases lay outside the gene matches. The germline gives CDR1 ENHRY, CDR2 SYGVKD. CDR3 length: 16 amino acids. The method was immunoSEQ multiplex PCR; TCRdb's version includes in-frame clones alone and lacks a portion of them. The repertoire holds tens of thousands of clones, with 85% to 90% as singletons. The sequencing used CD4+ T cells from peripheral blood mononuclear cells, collected in the first trimester of pregnancy. This chain links TRBV10-3 with TRBJ1-2, with 11 bases identical to TRBD1. The source is a female donor with multiple sclerosis, enrolled in a pregnancy study. CDR3 sequence (DNA): TGTGCCATCAGTGACGCCGGGACAGGGGGTTACTATGGCTACACCTTC. As protein: CAISDAGTGGYYGYTF.